This TCR beta chain was sequenced for a study of naive and memory T cell subsets. Both TRBC1 and TRBC2 were covered by a beta constant-region primer of two equimolar oligonucleotides. Nested alpha and beta constant-region primers with the SP2 primer drove four PCR rounds on ligated cDNA. TCRdb analysed the UMI-ligation and nested PCR reads with MiXCR anew, one entry per CDR3 protein. The sample contains 130,000 to 150,000 distinct CDR3 sequences, approximately 24% of which appear only once. CDR1 is KGHSH, CDR2 LQKENI, per germline. This CDR3 contains 14 residues. Trimming pared 3 bases from V and 1 base from J, leaving 8 bases between. This clonotype showed up many times. Its antigen is still unknown. The study, taken as a whole, reports: Over 95% of naive TCR sequences appeared only once after error correction, unlike memory subsets. Naive repertoires, especially CD8, held a few larger clonotypes, possibly memory cells re-expressing CD45RA.

This sequence was found in a human donor in good health. Source material: naive CD4+ T cells from blood. The J gene is TRBJ2-3, the V gene TRBV18; D is possibly TRBD1 or TRBD2 (5 bases each). The DNA of the CDR3 is TGTGCCAGCTCACCGGGACGGGGCACAGATACGCAGTATTTT. Translation: CASSPGRGTDTQYF.